A single sample is the source of the 23 T cell receptor beta chains below, sequenced in a study of cytomegalovirus exposure and HLA in healthy donors. PCR primers comprised 60 Vbeta and 13 Jbeta primers. Profiling relied on immunoSEQ multiplex PCR, and the TCRdb table lists in-frame clones only, not all of them. The repertoire has some 150,000 clones, about 80% of them found once; the top ten carry roughly 4.7%. Sequenced material: PBMCs. The receptors come from a man aged 30 to 45 in good health and CMV-seronegative.

Regarding this clone: A junction boundary mismatches the germline segment, possibly from a read error. This chain uses TRBV7-3 with TRBJ2-7; no clear D gene. Germline-derived CDR1 and CDR2 are SGHTA and FQGTGA. The CDR3 extends over 16 amino acids. The CDR3 coding sequence is TGTGCCAGCAGCCTAACCCCCCGTGAAGGAGACTACGAGCAGTACTTC. This sequence encodes CASSLTPREGDYEQYF.

This chain connects TRBV4-2 to TRBJ2-2; perhaps TRBD1 as D (5 bases). The V end lost 4 bases, the J end lost 1 base, and 7 bases lay between the germline ends. This CDR3 contains 14 residues. Germline V gives CDR1 LGHNA, CDR2 YNFKEQ. For the CDR3, the DNA is TGTGCCAGCAGCCTAACAGGGAACACCGGGGAGCTGTTTTTT. Protein product: CASSLTGNTGELFF.

The CDR3 is CASSEVWASLSYSGNTIYF. The CDR3 DNA reads TGTGCCAGCAGTGAGGTTTGGGCCTCGTTATCTTACTCTGGAAACACCATATATTTT. V is TRBV6-1 and J is TRBJ1-3; no definite D call. The germline V gene encodes CDR1 MNHNS and CDR2 SASEGT. The CDR3 contains 19 residues. Trimming removed 3 bases at V and 0 bases at J, with 21 bases between.

This sequence joins TRBV9 and TRBJ2-5, with D perhaps matching TRBD2 (7 bases). V was clipped by 4 bases and J by 5 bases, with 18 bases between them. Germline CDR1 is SGDLS and CDR2 is YYNGEE. The CDR3 runs to 15 residues. The CDR3 DNA sequence: TGTGCCAGCAGCAAGAAGAGGGGGGGACTGGAGACCCAGTACTTC. Amino acid sequence: CASSKKRGGLETQYF.

The chain employs TRBV28 and TRBJ1-2, with D tentatively TRBD1 (5 bases). This CDR3 is built from 17 residues. V was shortened by 4 bases and J by 4 bases, with 22 bases between the two germline ends. Germline V gene lookup returns CDR1 MDHEN and CDR2 SYDVKM. This chain's CDR3 is CASSSYEGYGAGYGYTF. The CDR3 nucleotides read TGTGCCAGCAGTTCCTATGAAGGCTATGGGGCCGGCTATGGCTACACCTTC.

The rearrangement uses TRBV7-9 and TRBJ1-4; the match to TRBD1 covers 7 bases. Trimming removed 7 bases from V and 7 bases from J; junction bases left unmatched: 12. CDR3 length: 15 amino acids. The germline V gene encodes CDR1 SEHNR and CDR2 FQNEAQ (reference sequence). The CDR3 DNA is TGTGCCAGCACTTCCGGGAGCAGGGGGAGTGAAAAACTGTTTTTT. It codes for CASTSGSRGSEKLFF. Looking up the rest from reference TRBV7-9 and TRBJ1-4 gives the full variable domain: DTGVSQNPRHKITKRGQNVTFRCDPISEHNRLYWYRQTLGQGPEFLTYFQNEAQLEKSRLLSDRFSAERPKGSFSTLEIQRTEQGDSAMYLCASTSGSRGSEKLFFGSGTQLSVL.

This clone appeared a few times. The rearrangement joins TRBV6-5 to TRBJ1-1; D is unclear. Germline V gene lookup returns CDR1 MNHEY and CDR2 SVGAGI. V dropped 6 bases and J dropped 11 bases, with 10 bases sitting between them. The CDR3 sequence is 10 residues long. The chain's CDR3 is CASSPHGAFF. The CDR3 DNA follows: TGTGCCAGCAGCCCCCACGGGGCTTTCTTT.

J is TRBJ2-1 and V is TRBV7-2, with no clear D. Germline V gene lookup returns CDR1 SGHTA and CDR2 FQGNSA. V lost 0 bases and J lost 8, with 14 bases in between. This CDR3 comprises 15 residues. The CDR3 reads CASSLAKVAPDEQFF. The CDR3 region has the DNA TGTGCCAGCAGCTTAGCGAAGGTAGCACCCGATGAGCAGTTCTTC.

This chain uses TRBV4-3 with TRBJ1-5; D is undetermined. Trimming took off 1 base at V and 5 bases at J, with 9 bases between the two ends. From germline, CDR1 is LGHNA and CDR2 YSLEER. The CDR3 is 14 amino acids. The CDR3 spells CASSQGGRDQPQHF. CDR3 bases: TGCGCCAGCAGCCAAGGAGGGAGGGATCAGCCCCAGCATTTT.

This clone was seen a few times. The chain carries TRBV19 and TRBJ1-1; 7 nucleotides agree with TRBD1. Trimming at V came to 8 bases and at J to 3 bases, leaving 12 bases not matched to a gene. The germline V gene encodes CDR1 LNHDA and CDR2 SQIVND (reference sequence). This CDR3 is 15 amino acids long. This CDR3 reads CASCAVGGGYTEAFF. In nucleotides, the CDR3 is TGTGCCAGTTGCGCGGTTGGAGGGGGCTACACTGAAGCTTTCTTT.

The chain has TRBV19 and TRBJ2-7, with TRBD1 identical over 10 bases. V gave up 6 bases and J gave up 9 bases; unmatched junction bases: 11. Germline CDR1 reads LNHDA; CDR2 reads SQIVND (reference sequence). This CDR3 region has 14 residues. CDR3: CASRERDRGIRQYF. In DNA, the CDR3 is TGTGCCAGTAGAGAACGGGACAGGGGTATACGGCAGTACTTC.

This chain connects TRBV10-3 to TRBJ2-3; 8 bases fit TRBD2. This CDR3 has 16 amino acids. V shed 4 bases and J 9 bases; nucleotides not matched to a gene: 15. Germline-derived CDR1 and CDR2 are ENHRY and SYGVKD. CDR3 loop: CAISGLTSAAAGTQYF. The CDR3 nucleotides are TGTGCCATCAGTGGCCTGACTAGCGCGGCGGCAGGGACGCAGTATTTT.

The genes are TRBV21-1 and TRBJ2-7; the table's D call, TRBD1, has no DNA check behind it. TRBV21-1 is reported as a pseudogene. The CDR3 has 16 amino acids. The CDR3 region is CASSKATGVGKSEQYF. The CDR3 bases are TGTGCCAGCAGCAAGGCAACAGGAGTAGGAAAAAGCGAGCAGTACTTC.

In this sample, this clone turned up a few times. The V and J genes are TRBV5-6 and TRBJ1-2; 8 bases fit TRBD1. The CDR3 consists of 13 residues. Germline loops: CDR1 SGHDT, CDR2 YYEEEE. V lost 4 bases, J lost 6 bases, and 5 bases stayed unmatched. The CDR3 DNA reads TGTGCCAGCAGCCTGGGGACAGGCAATGGCTACACCTTC. Its protein is CASSLGTGNGYTF.

The rearrangement uses TRBV7-9 and TRBJ2-2; TRBD2 matches at 12 bases. CDR3 size: 15 residues. The V gene's germline CDR1 is SEHNR and CDR2 FQNEAQ (reference sequence). The J segment lost 7 bases and the V segment lost 4 bases, leaving 4 bases of the junction unmatched. The CDR3 spells CASSSLAGGIGELFF. CDR3 bases: TGTGCCAGCAGCTCACTAGCGGGAGGTATCGGGGAGCTGTTTTTT. The full variable domain, rest sourced from reference TRBV7-9 and TRBJ2-2, is DTGVSQNPRHKITKRGQNVTFRCDPISEHNRLYWYRQTLGQGPEFLTYFQNEAQLEKSRLLSDRFSAERPKGSFSTLEIQRTEQGDSAMYLCASSSLAGGIGELFFGEGSRLTVL.

This chain uses TRBV27 with TRBJ2-4; 10 positions agree with TRBD2. V was clipped by 4 bases and J by 0 bases; unmatched bases: 12. Germline V gives CDR1 MNHEY, CDR2 SMNVEV (reference sequence). The CDR3 loop spans 19 amino acids. The CDR3 protein is CASSWTSGPLITAKNIQYF. The CDR3 DNA reads as TGTGCCAGCAGTTGGACTAGCGGTCCACTTATAACAGCCAAAAACATTCAGTACTTC.

The chain has TRBV10-3 and TRBJ2-2, with D maybe TRBD1 (7 bases). This CDR3 region has 17 residues. From germline, CDR1 is ENHRY and CDR2 SYGVKD. Trimming shortened V by 8 bases and J by 0 bases, and 19 bases separated the two germline ends. DNA of the CDR3: TGTGCCATCCCCGGGTTGGAGGGGGCGGCGAACACCGGGGAGCTGTTTTTT. Translated: CAIPGLEGAANTGELFF.

The chain links TRBV5-1 to TRBJ1-1; D perhaps matches TRBD1 (6 bases). This CDR3 region has 15 residues. V was trimmed by 4 bases and J by 3 bases, leaving 16 bases between them. Germline V gene data show CDR1 as SGHRS and CDR2 as YFSETQ. The CDR3 sequence is CASSVIGGGHTEAFF. CDR3 nucleotides: TGCGCCAGCAGCGTGATAGGGGGGGGGCACACTGAAGCTTTCTTT.

This sequence joins TRBV29-1 and TRBJ2-1; a weak D match, TRBD1 (5 bases). This CDR3 comprises 15 residues. Per the germline V gene, CDR1 is SQVTM and CDR2 is ANQGSEA. The ends were cut back, 7 bases at V and 2 bases at J, with 18 bases in the middle. CDR3 bases: TGCAGCGCCCCCCACAGGTCACCTACCTACAATGAGCAGTTCTTC. It codes for CSAPHRSPTYNEQFF.

This clone was detected a few times. The rearrangement links TRBV30 to TRBJ1-1; D unclear. CDR1 is GTSNPN and CDR2 is SVGIG in the germline V gene (reference sequence). CDR3 size: 12 residues. Between the trimmed V and J ends, which lost 2 bases and 11 bases, there was a span of 15 bases. In DNA, the CDR3 is TGTGCCTGGAGTCCCGAGGGCCTAGGGGCTTTCTTT. This translates into CAWSPEGLGAFF.

The chain uses TRBV28 and TRBJ1-6; 9 positions match TRBD1. The V gene's germline CDR1 is MDHEN and CDR2 SYDVKM. This CDR3 spans 11 amino acids. With 6 bases clipped from V and 18 bases from J, the junction kept 6 bases outside the gene matches. The CDR3 loop is CASREQGASHF. The CDR3 nucleotides read TGTGCCAGCAGAGAACAGGGGGCCTCCCACTTT. The whole variable domain, filled in from reference TRBV28 and TRBJ1-6, reads DVKVTQSSRYLVKRTGEKVFLECVQDMDHENMFWYRQDPGLGLRLIYFSYDVKMKEKGDIPEGYSVSREKKERFSLILESASTNQTSMYLCASREQGASHFGNGTRLTVT.

The V call is TRBV7-2, the J call TRBJ2-2; 10 bases match TRBD2. The germline CDR1 and CDR2 sequences are SGHTA and FQGNSA. CDR3 size: 15 residues. Germline trimming cut 7 bases from V and 1 base from J; bases unmatched to any gene: 3. The CDR3 loop reads CASTRLAGNTGELFF. DNA for the CDR3: TGTGCCAGCACCCGACTAGCGGGGAACACCGGGGAGCTGTTTTTT.

The chain employs TRBV19 and TRBJ1-1; 7 bases map to TRBD1. Losses at the gene ends were 6 bases for V and 5 bases for J; bases not matched to a gene: 6. The CDR3 spans 13 residues. The germline CDR1 and CDR2 sequences are LNHDA and SQIVND (reference sequence). The CDR3 protein is CASRPDRVTEAFF. In DNA, the CDR3 is TGTGCCAGTAGGCCTGACAGGGTTACTGAAGCTTTCTTT.